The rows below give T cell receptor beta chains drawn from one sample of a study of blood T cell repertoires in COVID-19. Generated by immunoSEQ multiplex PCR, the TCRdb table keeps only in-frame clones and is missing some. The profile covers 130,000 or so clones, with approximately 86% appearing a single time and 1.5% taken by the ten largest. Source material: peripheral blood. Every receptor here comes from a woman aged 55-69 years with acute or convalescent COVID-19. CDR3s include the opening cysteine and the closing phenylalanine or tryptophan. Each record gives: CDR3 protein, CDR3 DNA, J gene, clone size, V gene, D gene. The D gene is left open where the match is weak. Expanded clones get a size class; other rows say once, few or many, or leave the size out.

CASSQPRTGYYADTQYF | TGTGCCAGCAGCCAACCTCGGACAGGGTATTACGCAGATACGCAGTATTTT | TRBJ2-3 | NA | TRBV4-2 | TRBD1
CAWTISGTVGYTF | TGTGCCTGGACCATCTCAGGTACTGTGGGCTACACCTTC | TRBJ1-2 | NA | TRBV30 | NA
CASRHRTSGDSYNEQFF | TGTGCCAGTAGACATCGGACTAGCGGGGACTCCTACAATGAGCAGTTCTTC | TRBJ2-1 | NA | TRBV19 | TRBD2
CASRWDRGETYGYTF | TGTGCCAGCAGATGGGACAGGGGGGAAACCTATGGCTACACCTTC | TRBJ1-2 | NA | TRBV28 | TRBD1
CASSHEWEGETQYF | TGTGCCAGCAGCCATGAATGGGAGGGGGAGACCCAGTACTTC | TRBJ2-5 | once | TRBV7-8 | TRBD2
CASSFGSGGYEQFF | TGTGCCAGCAGCTTCGGGTCAGGGGGATATGAGCAGTTCTTC | TRBJ2-1 | NA | TRBV27 | TRBD1
CAWSGPQRGDNSPLHF | TGTGCCTGGAGTGGGCCACAAAGGGGCGATAATTCACCCCTCCACTTT | TRBJ1-6 | NA | TRBV30 | NA
CASSTLAPNNEQFF | TGTGCCAGCAGCACACTAGCGCCAAACAATGAGCAGTTCTTC | TRBJ2-1 | NA | TRBV2 | TRBD2
CASSPRDFSGNTIYF | TGTGCCAGCTCACCAAGGGACTTCTCTGGAAACACCATATATTTT | TRBJ1-3 | few | TRBV18 | NA
CASSPPAFSGANVLTF | TGTGCCAGCAGCCCCCCAGCGTTCTCTGGGGCCAACGTCCTGACTTTC | TRBJ2-6 | NA | TRBV7-9 | NA
CASSIHLAAGWDNEQFF | TGTGCCAGTAGTATTCATTTAGCGGCGGGGTGGGACAATGAGCAGTTCTTC | TRBJ2-1 | NA | TRBV19 | NA
CATSRALAFTTNGYTF | TGTGCCACCAGCAGAGCCCTAGCCTTTACAACGAATGGCTACACCTTC | TRBJ1-2 | NA | TRBV15 | NA
CASSPDRGVTEAFF | TGTGCCAGCAGCCCCGACAGGGGAGTAACTGAAGCTTTCTTT | TRBJ1-1 | NA | TRBV11-3 | TRBD1
CASSALPTGNEQFF | TGCGCCAGCAGCGCGCTCCCGACAGGGAATGAGCAGTTCTTC | TRBJ2-1 | NA | TRBV5-1 | TRBD1
CAWSVPQRQETQYF | TGTGCCTGGAGTGTACCTCAGCGGCAAGAGACCCAGTACTTC | TRBJ2-5 | NA | TRBV30 | NA
CASSQEGWAGRAFF | TGCGCCAGCAGCCAAGAAGGGTGGGCAGGGCGAGCTTTCTTT | TRBJ1-1 | once | TRBV4-3 | NA
CASTTNRYNEQFF | TGTGCCAGCACCACCAACCGGTACAATGAGCAGTTCTTC | TRBJ2-1 | NA | TRBV7-2 | NA
CASSQDKSPTREADTQYF | TGTGCCAGCAGCCAAGATAAGAGCCCGACCAGGGAGGCAGATACGCAGTATTTT | TRBJ2-3 | NA | TRBV3-1/TRBV3-2 | NA
CASSPPYSFAGFLYEQYF | TGTGCCAGCAGCCCCCCCTACAGCTTTGCAGGGTTCCTCTACGAGCAGTACTTC | TRBJ2-7 | NA | TRBV5-5 | NA
CASSLSPDNEQFF | TGTGCCAGCAGTTTATCCCCCGACAATGAGCAGTTCTTC | TRBJ2-1 | NA | TRBV28 | NA
CASSPFGQGALGTEAFF | TGTGCCAGCAGCCCCTTCGGACAGGGGGCTTTGGGCACTGAAGCTTTCTTT | TRBJ1-1 | NA | TRBV9 | TRBD1
CASSQGRGISSTDTQYF | TGCGCCAGCAGCCAAGGGCGGGGTATATCTAGCACAGATACGCAGTATTTT | TRBJ2-3 | once | TRBV4-3 | NA
CASSIRVEAFF | TGTGCCAGTAGTATCCGGGTTGAAGCTTTCTTT | TRBJ1-1 | NA | TRBV19 | NA
CASSSRTGGNHSPLHF | TGTGCCAGCAGCTCAAGGACAGGGGGGAATCATTCACCCCTCCACTTT | TRBJ1-6 | NA | TRBV7-8 | TRBD1
CASSPSTGVHEAFF | TGTGCCAGCTCACCCTCGACAGGGGTCCACGAAGCTTTCTTT | TRBJ1-1 | NA | TRBV18 | TRBD1
CASSPGQNTEAFF | TGTGCCAGCTCACCTGGACAGAACACTGAAGCTTTCTTT | TRBJ1-1 | few | TRBV18 | NA